This TCR beta chain was obtained from a study of long-term antiretroviral therapy in people with HIV (dated by TCRdb to between 2021 and 2022). Notes on the research overall: The earliest samples were collected about a decade before the 2015 WHO recommendation for immediate ART, when ART was typically delayed until CD4 counts fell. Whether ART initiation and durable HIV suppression were associated with changes in peripheral blood TRB repertoire composition and diversity was tested in a retrospective serial study. Of the 30 to 35 participants with HIV, about a dozen were female. No cross-contamination during QIAcube processing turned up in test extractions that ran a monoclonal T-cell line alongside some 34 polyclonal samples. A total of around 190 cryopreserved PBMC samples came from approximately 30 adults with confirmed HIV infection and were collected serially over a mean of about 6 years (range 1-12). The paper as a whole reports these results and caveats: Narrower CDR3 length ranges were observed in HIV repertoires than in controls, and an antigen-experienced repertoire with only a slight naive shift after ART was suggested by the network structure. Because cell numbers in pre-ART samples were limited, unsorted PBMC were profiled instead of sorted CD4+ and CD8+ T cells. Inferences about post-ART repertoire changes are limited because no data were available on ART adherence, viral resistance or therapy changes. Samples dated from the mid-2000s to the late 2010s, and the ART regimens used may be less effective than current ones. Limited PBMC availability meant only the TCR beta chain was sequenced, without alpha chain pairing. Starting ART was linked to a significant rise in TRB diversity, yet even after long-term ART the diversity remained significantly lower than in transplant donor controls. At every time point, the repertoire was dominated by expanded TRB clones first identified before ART initiation, although this dominance fluctuated and, in many PLHIV, declined after ART.

Participants were included only if at least one PBMC sample before ART initiation and at least two post-ART samples were available. Every participant with HIV received treatment in the United States of America. Before DNA extraction, cryopreserved samples containing about 0.9-10 million PBMC were thawed and washed. At the time of the earliest PBMC sample, participants with HIV were aged between roughly 23 and 60 years. Each participant contributed PBMC samples from 1-4 timepoints before ART initiation and 2-8 timepoints after ART initiation, with a median of 7 samples. Serial HIV viral load, CD4+ T-cell count, ART history and demographic data were obtained for every participant. Using a Qiagen kit on a QIAcube, genomic DNA was extracted from unsorted PBMC, with samples processed in batches of 12. Sequencing of the TRB variable region was done with the immunoSEQ hsTCRB v3.0 assay at survey level resolution. A depth of about 40,000-50,000 T-cell genomes per sample was targeted for TRB sequencing. TRB libraries were pooled and sequenced on an Illumina MiSeq using a v3 150-cycle kit. The original methods were these. Repertoire analysis was performed in R inside a reproducible Nextflow workflow that covered QC, data transformation and analysis. LymphoSeq2, an R package for exploring AIRR-Seq data, was used to implement the custom analyses. A handful of samples yielding fewer than 5000 total TRB sequences were excluded, leaving about 190 analyzed HIV repertoires. Among the approximately 190 HIV repertoires that were kept, around 59 were collected before ART initiation and 120 to 140 were collected after ART initiation. Repertoires were downsampled to 5000 TRB nucleotide sequences, with summary statistics averaged over 100 downsampling iterations. TRB sequences were retained for analysis only if CDR3 regions of at least seven amino acids were present. Diversity was assessed using a clonality score derived from Shannon entropy and using the Gini coefficient. Repertoire networks linked the top 5000 CDR3 amino acid sequences whenever two sequences differed by an edit distance of one. GLIPH2 predicted antigen specificity groups and MHC restriction for TRB CDR3 amino acid sequences. To flag known associations with CMV, EBV, HIV or tissue antigens, CDR3 amino acid sequences were compared against VDJdb and McPAS-TCR. Pre-ART, post-ART and control groups were compared with Wilcoxon signed-rank tests and Holm-Bonferroni correction. TCRdb took this table from immuneACCESS and kept in-frame rearrangements with V and J called. Such tables lack part of the clones; where checked against another copy, unresolved V genes explain under half of the gap, and the rest is unexplained. The V and J calls and clone size come from that table; D and trimming were worked out from the DNA. This sample holds 30,000 to 40,000 clones; approximately 95% were observed only once. 3.5% to 4.5% of the sample is held by the ten biggest clonotypes.

For this clone: The antigen it recognizes is unknown. The input lacks base qualities; no much larger clone sits a single base away.

This clonotype originated in a woman aged 45-59 years with HIV. The sample was unsorted PBMCs, taken more than 5 years after starting antiretroviral therapy.

The DNA sequence is as follows: TGTGCTAGTGGTTCCGGACTTACTAGTGGCTACACCTTC. It specifies CASGSGLTSGYTF. The V and J genes are TRBV12-5 and TRBJ1-2; no D gene call is confident. From its cysteine to its phenylalanine, the CDR3 spans 13 amino acids. Just CDR3 DNA is preserved here, 39 bases in frame from base 1. Via the germline V gene, CDR1 is LGHNT and CDR2 FRNRAP. V gives up 4 bases and J gives up 7 bases, and the segment between their germline ends measures 13 bases.